The source of this T cell receptor beta chain is a study of CD8+CD57+ T cells in acquired aplastic anemia. In the study overall: Sorting CD4+ and CD8+ cells gave DNA averaging 3.2 ug.

Study-wide results and caveats: Patients shared around 30 CD8+ CDR3 sequences with controls. Controls and patients did not differ significantly in CD8+ Simpson's diversity.

A word on this clonotype: Its antigen is not identified.

Both TCR beta VDJ combination and CDR3 sequence profiling were carried out. Genomic DNA was the template for this profiling. TCRdb processed the reads anew with MiXCR; each CDR3 protein has one entry. The sample includes 190,000 or so distinct CDR3 sequences, around 60% seen only once; the top ten take 25% to 35%. The CDR3 spans 19 residues. J was trimmed by 4 bases and V by 2 bases; bases with no gene match: 17. CDR1 ENHRY and CDR2 SYGVKD come from the germline V gene. This chain uses TRBV10-3 with TRBJ2-3; 8 bases fit TRBD2. The TCR originated in a human donor in good health. Material for sequencing was sorted CD4+, CD8+, or CD8+CD57+ T cells (not recorded which) from PBMCs. The CDR3 sequence: CAISELRGGGVGFPDTQYF. DNA of the CDR3: TGTGCCATCAGTGAGCTTCGGGGGGGAGGAGTCGGTTTCCCAGATACGCAGTATTTT.